A selection of T cell receptor beta chains follows, all from one sample in a study of blood T cells in healthy people across ages. TCRdb recomputed calls from the 5' RACE reads with MiXCR, one row per CDR3 protein. The profile covers 1.5 million to 1.9 million distinct CDR3 sequences, with roughly 43% appearing a single time and more than 4% taken by the ten largest. The source material was blood. All receptors derive from a woman aged 18-35 years in good health. CDR3s include the opening cysteine and the closing phenylalanine or tryptophan. Each record gives: D gene, CDR3 length, J gene, V gene, clone size, CDR3 protein, CDR3 DNA. D genes are given only for firm matches. The size field is filled for only some rows; it gives once, few, many or a size class.

D: NA; length: 15; J: TRBJ2-2; V: TRBV2; size: NA; CDR3: CASKKAGVNTGELFF; DNA: TGTGCCAGCAAAAAAGCCGGAGTGAACACCGGGGAGCTGTTTTTT
D: NA; length: 18; J: TRBJ2-2; V: TRBV7-9; size: NA; CDR3: CASSHTGRRDTNTGELFF; DNA: TGTGCCAGCAGCCATACGGGACGACGAGACACGAACACCGGGGAGCTGTTTTTT
D: NA; length: 14; J: TRBJ2-7; V: TRBV29-1; size: NA; CDR3: CSAKGYGGDYEQYF; DNA: TGCAGCGCTAAAGGGTACGGGGGAGACTACGAGCAGTACTTC
D: TRBD2; length: 13; J: TRBJ2-1; V: TRBV29-1; size: NA; CDR3: CSGGRLAGGVQFF; DNA: TGCAGTGGAGGGAGACTAGCGGGAGGGGTTCAGTTCTTC
D: NA; length: 14; J: TRBJ2-2; V: TRBV20-1; size: NA; CDR3: CSARWAPNTGELFF; DNA: TGCAGTGCTAGGTGGGCACCGAACACCGGGGAGCTGTTTTTT
D: TRBD1; length: 15; J: TRBJ1-1; V: TRBV29-1; size: NA; CDR3: CSVTGTGSLNTEAFF; DNA: TGCAGCGTTACCGGGACAGGGTCATTAAACACTGAAGCTTTCTTT
D: NA; length: 15; J: TRBJ2-1; V: TRBV6-2/TRBV6-3; size: NA; CDR3: CASTHATYHYNEQFF; DNA: TGTGCCAGCACCCATGCGACCTACCATTACAATGAGCAGTTCTTC
D: NA; length: 18; J: TRBJ2-1; V: TRBV3-1; size: NA; CDR3: CASSQETTFLRGGNEQFF; DNA: TGTGCCAGCAGCCAAGAGACAACGTTCCTAAGGGGGGGGAATGAGCAGTTCTTC
D: NA; length: 14; J: TRBJ2-7; V: TRBV7-6; size: few; CDR3: CASSLEVDSYEQYF; DNA: TGTGCCAGCAGCTTAGAAGTGGATTCCTACGAGCAGTACTTC
D: TRBD2; length: 16; J: TRBJ2-3; V: TRBV20-1; size: NA; CDR3: CSDEGGASGHTDTQYF; DNA: TGCAGTGACGAGGGAGGAGCTAGCGGACACACAGATACGCAGTATTTT
D: NA; length: 10; J: TRBJ2-5; V: TRBV20-1; size: NA; CDR3: CSAAQETQYF; DNA: TGCAGTGCAGCTCAAGAGACCCAGTACTTC
D: NA; length: 13; J: TRBJ2-1; V: TRBV15; size: many; CDR3: CATRAVAYNEQFF; DNA: TGTGCCACCAGGGCGGTAGCTTACAATGAGCAGTTCTTC
D: NA; length: 16; J: TRBJ1-4; V: TRBV7-2; size: NA; CDR3: CASSLGTGQINEKLFF; DNA: TGTGCCAGCAGCTTAGGGACCGGACAGATCAATGAAAAACTGTTTTTT
D: TRBD1; length: 19; J: TRBJ1-3; V: TRBV7-8; size: NA; CDR3: CASSLRGNRDRNSGNTIYF; DNA: TGTGCCAGCAGCCTACGTGGGAACCGGGACAGGAACTCTGGAAACACCATATATTTT
D: NA; length: 12; J: TRBJ1-1; V: TRBV11-2; size: few; CDR3: CASSLAATEAFF; DNA: TGTGCCAGCAGCTTAGCGGCGACTGAAGCTTTCTTT
D: NA; length: 15; J: TRBJ1-1; V: TRBV7-9; size: few; CDR3: CASSNGQGLHTEAFF; DNA: TGTGCCAGCAGCAACGGCCAGGGCCTTCACACTGAAGCTTTCTTT
D: TRBD1; length: 15; J: TRBJ1-5; V: TRBV5-5; size: few; CDR3: CASSFGQGANQPQHF; DNA: TGTGCCAGCAGCTTTGGACAGGGGGCGAATCAGCCCCAGCATTTT
D: TRBD1; length: 13; J: TRBJ2-4; V: TRBV28; size: NA; CDR3: CASSRQGKNIQYF; DNA: TGTGCCAGCAGTCGACAGGGAAAAAACATTCAGTACTTC
D: NA; length: 12; J: TRBJ2-5; V: TRBV7-2; size: NA; CDR3: CASSQRVETQYF; DNA: TGTGCCAGCAGCCAGAGGGTAGAGACCCAGTACTTC
D: TRBD2; length: 16; J: TRBJ2-3; V: TRBV7-9; size: NA; CDR3: CASSSSLAGAIDTQYF; DNA: TGTGCCAGCAGCTCCTCACTAGCGGGGGCTATAGATACGCAGTATTTT
D: NA; length: 15; J: TRBJ1-2; V: TRBV4-1; size: few; CDR3: CASSQEFVQGQTYTF; DNA: TGCGCCAGCAGCCAAGAATTTGTGCAGGGGCAAACCTACACCTTC
D: TRBD2; length: 15; J: TRBJ2-5; V: TRBV9; size: NA; CDR3: CASTVAAGYQETQYF; DNA: TGTGCCAGCACCGTAGCAGCGGGGTACCAAGAGACCCAGTACTTC
D: TRBD2; length: 13; J: TRBJ2-2; V: TRBV12-3/TRBV12-4; size: NA; CDR3: CASSGTTGGELFF; DNA: TGTGCCAGCAGTGGGACTACAGGAGGGGAGCTGTTTTTT
D: TRBD2; length: 19; J: TRBJ2-1; V: TRBV20-1; size: NA; CDR3: CSARPIRTSGRSQYNEQFF; DNA: TGCAGTGCTAGACCAATCAGGACTAGCGGGAGGTCGCAGTACAATGAGCAGTTCTTC
D: TRBD1; length: 17; J: TRBJ2-5; V: TRBV27; size: NA; CDR3: CASSQGEAYPYQETQYF; DNA: TGTGCCAGCAGCCAGGGGGAAGCTTACCCGTACCAAGAGACCCAGTACTTC
D: NA; length: 13; J: TRBJ2-7; V: TRBV2; size: few; CDR3: CASTSGGAVEQYF; DNA: TGTGCCAGCACCTCCGGTGGGGCCGTCGAGCAGTACTTC
D: NA; length: 13; J: TRBJ2-7; V: TRBV29-1; size: few; CDR3: CSVAGQYSYEQYF; DNA: TGCAGCGTCGCCGGACAGTACTCCTACGAGCAGTACTTC
D: TRBD1; length: 13; J: TRBJ2-3; V: TRBV24-1; size: few; CDR3: CATSDADRATQYF; DNA: TGTGCCACCAGTGATGCAGACAGGGCTACGCAGTATTTT
D: TRBD1; length: 16; J: TRBJ1-6; V: TRBV15; size: many; CDR3: CATSRGRDRVNSPLHF; DNA: TGTGCCACCAGCAGAGGACGCGACAGGGTTAATTCACCCCTCCACTTT
D: NA; length: 9; J: TRBJ2-1; V: TRBV5-1; size: few; CDR3: CARDNEQFF; DNA: TGCGCCAGGGACAATGAGCAGTTCTTC
D: TRBD1; length: 13; J: TRBJ1-2; V: TRBV20-1; size: few; CDR3: CSAPGQGSYGYTF; DNA: TGCAGTGCCCCCGGACAGGGTTCTTATGGCTACACCTTC
D: NA; length: 16; J: TRBJ2-3; V: TRBV4-3; size: NA; CDR3: CAGSRRPGVEADTQYF; DNA: TGCGCCGGCAGCCGCCGCCCAGGGGTTGAGGCAGATACGCAGTATTTT
D: TRBD1; length: 14; J: TRBJ2-5; V: TRBV5-1; size: few; CDR3: CASSHGQGKETQYF; DNA: TGCGCCAGCAGCCATGGACAGGGCAAAGAGACCCAGTACTTC
D: NA; length: 15; J: TRBJ2-3; V: TRBV29-1; size: NA; CDR3: CSVVLAMGDTDTQYF; DNA: TGCAGCGTTGTTCTTGCGATGGGGGACACAGATACGCAGTATTTT
D: NA; length: 16; J: TRBJ2-7; V: TRBV6-5; size: few; CDR3: CASSYLVPSSSYEQYF; DNA: TGTGCCAGCAGTTACCTCGTTCCTTCCAGCTCCTACGAGCAGTACTTC
D: TRBD1; length: 15; J: TRBJ1-2; V: TRBV4-1; size: NA; CDR3: CASSQPGQGLYGYTF; DNA: TGCGCCAGCAGCCAGCCGGGACAGGGTCTCTATGGCTACACCTTC
D: NA; length: 15; J: TRBJ1-3; V: TRBV5-1; size: once; CDR3: CASSLALGPGNTIYF; DNA: TGCGCCAGCAGCTTGGCCCTGGGGCCTGGAAACACCATATATTTT
D: NA; length: 14; J: TRBJ1-4; V: TRBV7-2; size: NA; CDR3: CASSLSHVYEKLFF; DNA: TGTGCCAGCAGCCTGTCCCACGTTTATGAAAAACTGTTTTTT
D: NA; length: 14; J: TRBJ1-6; V: TRBV6-6; size: NA; CDR3: CASSYGEGNSPLHF; DNA: TGTGCCAGCAGTTACGGGGAGGGTAATTCACCCCTCCACTTT